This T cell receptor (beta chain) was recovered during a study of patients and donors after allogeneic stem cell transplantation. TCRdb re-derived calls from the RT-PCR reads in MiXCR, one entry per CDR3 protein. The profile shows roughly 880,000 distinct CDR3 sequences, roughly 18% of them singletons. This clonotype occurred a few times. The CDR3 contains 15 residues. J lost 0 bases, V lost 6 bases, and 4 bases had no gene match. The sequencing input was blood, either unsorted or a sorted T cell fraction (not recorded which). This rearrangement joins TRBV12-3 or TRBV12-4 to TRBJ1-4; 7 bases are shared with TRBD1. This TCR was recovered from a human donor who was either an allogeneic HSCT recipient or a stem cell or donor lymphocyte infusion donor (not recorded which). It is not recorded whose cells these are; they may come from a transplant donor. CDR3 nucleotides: TGTGCCAGCAGGGACAGGAGCGCAACTAATGAAAAACTGTTTTTT. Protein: CASRDRSATNEKLFF.